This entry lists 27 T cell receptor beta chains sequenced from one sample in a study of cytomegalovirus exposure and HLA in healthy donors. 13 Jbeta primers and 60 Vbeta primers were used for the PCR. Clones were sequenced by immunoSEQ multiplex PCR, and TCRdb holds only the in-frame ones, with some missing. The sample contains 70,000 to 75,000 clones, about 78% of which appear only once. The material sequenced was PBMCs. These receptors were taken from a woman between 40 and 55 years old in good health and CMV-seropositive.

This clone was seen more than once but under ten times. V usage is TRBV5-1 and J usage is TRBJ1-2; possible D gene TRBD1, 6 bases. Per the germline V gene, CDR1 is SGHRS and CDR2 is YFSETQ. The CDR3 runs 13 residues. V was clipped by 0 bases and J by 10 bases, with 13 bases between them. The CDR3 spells CASSLGQATPYTF. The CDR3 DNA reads TGCGCCAGCAGCTTGGGACAGGCAACACCCTACACCTTC. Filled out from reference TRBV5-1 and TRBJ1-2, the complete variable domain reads KAGVTQTPRYLIKTRGQQVTLSCSPISGHRSVSWYQQTPGQGLQFLFEYFSETQRNKGNFPGRFSGRQFSNSRSEMNVSTLELGDSALYLCASSLGQATPYTFGSGTRLTVV.

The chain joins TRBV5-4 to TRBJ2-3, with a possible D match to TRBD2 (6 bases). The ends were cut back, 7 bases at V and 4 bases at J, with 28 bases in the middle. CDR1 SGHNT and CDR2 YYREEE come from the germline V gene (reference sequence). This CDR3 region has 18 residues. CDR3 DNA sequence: TGTGCCAGCTCCTTGTCGCTAGCGCCTGGGGAGAGGGCAGATACGCAGTATTTT. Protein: CASSLSLAPGERADTQYF.

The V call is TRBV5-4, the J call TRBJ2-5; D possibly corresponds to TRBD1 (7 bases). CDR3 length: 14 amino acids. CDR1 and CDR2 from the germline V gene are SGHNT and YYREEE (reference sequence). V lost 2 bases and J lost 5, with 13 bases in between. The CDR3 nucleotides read TGTGCCAGCAGCTTACTTTCAGGGGGGGAGACCCAGTACTTC. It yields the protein CASSLLSGGETQYF. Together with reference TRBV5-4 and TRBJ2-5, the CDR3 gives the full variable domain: ETGVTQSPTHLIKTRGQQVTLRCSSQSGHNTVSWYQQALGQGPQFIFQYYREEENGRGNFPPRFSGLQFPNYSSELNVNALELDDSALYLCASSLLSGGETQYFGPGTRLLVL.

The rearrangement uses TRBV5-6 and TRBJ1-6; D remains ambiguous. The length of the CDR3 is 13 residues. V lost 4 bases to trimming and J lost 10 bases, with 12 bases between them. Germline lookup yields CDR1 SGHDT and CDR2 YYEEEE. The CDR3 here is CASSPEGGSPLHF. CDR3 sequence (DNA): TGTGCCAGCAGCCCGGAGGGCGGCTCACCCCTCCACTTT.

The chain's CDR3 is CASSGVSGANVLTF. CDR3 in DNA: TGTGCCAGCAGCGGGGTATCTGGGGCCAACGTCCTGACTTTC. The chain carries TRBV6-5 and TRBJ2-6; D might be TRBD2 (5 bases). CDR1 MNHEY and CDR2 SVGAGI come from the germline V gene. Trimming removed 6 bases from V and 1 base from J, with 7 bases in between. The length of the CDR3 is 14 residues.

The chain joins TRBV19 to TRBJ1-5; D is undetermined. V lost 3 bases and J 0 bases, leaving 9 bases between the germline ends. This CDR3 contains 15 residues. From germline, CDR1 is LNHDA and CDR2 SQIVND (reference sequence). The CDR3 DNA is TGTGCCAGTAGTATCGCGGGGTGTAGCAATCAGCCCCAGCATTTT. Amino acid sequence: CASSIAGCSNQPQHF.

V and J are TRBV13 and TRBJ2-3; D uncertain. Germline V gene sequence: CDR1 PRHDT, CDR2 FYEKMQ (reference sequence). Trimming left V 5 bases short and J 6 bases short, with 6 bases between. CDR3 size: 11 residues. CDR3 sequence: CASSQADTQYF. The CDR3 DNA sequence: TGTGCCAGCAGCCAAGCCGATACGCAGTATTTT.

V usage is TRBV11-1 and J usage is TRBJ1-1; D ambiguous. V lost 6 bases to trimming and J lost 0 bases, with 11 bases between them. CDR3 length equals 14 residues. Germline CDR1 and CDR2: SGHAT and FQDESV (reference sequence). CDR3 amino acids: CASRRTAVNTEAFF. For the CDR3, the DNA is TGTGCCAGCAGGCGCACAGCAGTGAACACTGAAGCTTTCTTT.

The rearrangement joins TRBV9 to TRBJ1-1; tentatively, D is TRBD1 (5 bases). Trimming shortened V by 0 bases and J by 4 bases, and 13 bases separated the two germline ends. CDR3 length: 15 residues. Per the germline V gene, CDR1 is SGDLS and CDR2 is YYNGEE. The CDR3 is CASSVVGRVGTEAFF. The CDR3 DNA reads TGTGCCAGCAGCGTAGTCGGCAGGGTGGGCACTGAAGCTTTCTTT.

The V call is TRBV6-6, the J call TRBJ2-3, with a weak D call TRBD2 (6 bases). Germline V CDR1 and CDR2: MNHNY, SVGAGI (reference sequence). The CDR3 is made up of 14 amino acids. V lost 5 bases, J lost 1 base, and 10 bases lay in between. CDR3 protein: CASSAGLRTDTQYF. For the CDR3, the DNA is TGTGCCAGCAGTGCGGGACTTCGCACAGATACGCAGTATTTT.

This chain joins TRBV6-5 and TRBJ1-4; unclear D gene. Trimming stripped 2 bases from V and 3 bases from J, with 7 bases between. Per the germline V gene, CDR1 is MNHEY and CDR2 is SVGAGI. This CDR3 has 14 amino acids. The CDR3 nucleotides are TGTGCCAGCAGTTACGCCGGGGCTAATGAAAAACTGTTTTTT. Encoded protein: CASSYAGANEKLFF.

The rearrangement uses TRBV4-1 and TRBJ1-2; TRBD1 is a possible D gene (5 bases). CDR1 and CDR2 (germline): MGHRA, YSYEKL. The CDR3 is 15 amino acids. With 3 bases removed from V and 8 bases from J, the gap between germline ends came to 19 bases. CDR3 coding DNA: TGCGCCAGCAGCCACGGCGGGGGAAGAGAGTTGGGCTACACCTTC. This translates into CASSHGGGRELGYTF.

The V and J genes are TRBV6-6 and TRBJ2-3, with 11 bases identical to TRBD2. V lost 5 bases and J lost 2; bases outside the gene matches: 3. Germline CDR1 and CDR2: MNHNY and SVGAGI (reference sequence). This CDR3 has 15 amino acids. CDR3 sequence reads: CASSVAGGDTDTQYF. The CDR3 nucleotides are TGTGCCAGCAGTGTAGCGGGGGGGGACACAGATACGCAGTATTTT.

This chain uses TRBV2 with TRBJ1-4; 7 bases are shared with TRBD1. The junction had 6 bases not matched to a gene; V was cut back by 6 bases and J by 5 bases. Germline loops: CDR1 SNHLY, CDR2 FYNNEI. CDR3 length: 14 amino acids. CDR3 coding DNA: TGTGCCAGCAGCGCGACAGGGCCCAATGAAAAACTGTTTTTT. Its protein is CASSATGPNEKLFF.

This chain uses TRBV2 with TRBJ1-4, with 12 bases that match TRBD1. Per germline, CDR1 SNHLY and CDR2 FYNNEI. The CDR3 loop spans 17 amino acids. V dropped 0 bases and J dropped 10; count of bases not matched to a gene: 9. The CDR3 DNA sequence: TGTGCCAGCAGTGAAGCGCTTCAGGGGACAGGGGGCGGAAAACTGTTTTTT. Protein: CASSEALQGTGGGKLFF.

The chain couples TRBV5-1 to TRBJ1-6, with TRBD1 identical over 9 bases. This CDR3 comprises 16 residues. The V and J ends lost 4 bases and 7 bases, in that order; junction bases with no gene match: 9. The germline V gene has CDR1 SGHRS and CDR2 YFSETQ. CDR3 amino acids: CASSPTFTGGNSPLHF. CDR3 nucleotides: TGCGCCAGCAGCCCAACCTTTACAGGGGGCAATTCACCCCTCCACTTT.

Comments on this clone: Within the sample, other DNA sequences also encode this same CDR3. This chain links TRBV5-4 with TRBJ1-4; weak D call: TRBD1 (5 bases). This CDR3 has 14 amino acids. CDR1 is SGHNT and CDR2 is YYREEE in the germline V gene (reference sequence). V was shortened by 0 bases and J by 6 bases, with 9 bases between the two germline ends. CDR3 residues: CASSLVGDDEKLFF. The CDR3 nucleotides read TGTGCCAGCAGCTTGGTAGGGGATGATGAAAAACTGTTTTTT. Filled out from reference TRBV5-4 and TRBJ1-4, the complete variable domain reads ETGVTQSPTHLIKTRGQQVTLRCSSQSGHNTVSWYQQALGQGPQFIFQYYREEENGRGNFPPRFSGLQFPNYSSELNVNALELDDSALYLCASSLVGDDEKLFFGSGTQLSVL.

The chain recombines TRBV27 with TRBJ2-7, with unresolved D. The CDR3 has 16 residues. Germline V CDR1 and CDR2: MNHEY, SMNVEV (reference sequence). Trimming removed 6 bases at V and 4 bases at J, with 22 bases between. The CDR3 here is CASSRSSQEQTYEQYF. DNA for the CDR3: TGTGCCAGCAGCCGAAGCTCCCAGGAACAAACTTACGAGCAGTACTTC.

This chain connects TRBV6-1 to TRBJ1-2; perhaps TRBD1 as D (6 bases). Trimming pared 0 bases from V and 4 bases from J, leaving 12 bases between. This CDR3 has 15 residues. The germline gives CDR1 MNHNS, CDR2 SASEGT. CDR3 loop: CASSEALDRFYGYTF. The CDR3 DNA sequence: TGTGCCAGCAGTGAAGCCCTAGACAGGTTCTATGGCTACACCTTC.

As DNA, the CDR3 is TGCGCCAGCAGCATTGAACTAGCGGGGGCCTACGAGCAGTACTTC. Protein: CASSIELAGAYEQYF. This sequence joins TRBV5-1 and TRBJ2-7, with TRBD2 identical over 11 bases. V gave up 4 bases and J gave up 2 bases; unmatched junction bases: 5. This CDR3 spans 15 amino acids. The germline V gene encodes CDR1 SGHRS and CDR2 YFSETQ.

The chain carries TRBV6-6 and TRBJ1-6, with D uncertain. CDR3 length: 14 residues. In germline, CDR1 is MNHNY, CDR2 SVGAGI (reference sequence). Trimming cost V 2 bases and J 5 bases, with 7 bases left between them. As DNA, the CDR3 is TGTGCCAGCAGTTACCCAGAAAATAATTCACCCCTCCACTTT. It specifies CASSYPENNSPLHF.

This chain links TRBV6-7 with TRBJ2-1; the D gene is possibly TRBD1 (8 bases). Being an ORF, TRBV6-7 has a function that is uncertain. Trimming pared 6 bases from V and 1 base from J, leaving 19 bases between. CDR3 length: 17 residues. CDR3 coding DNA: TGTGCCAGCAGGGGTGACAGGGGAGGGGTATCCTACAATGAGCAGTTCTTC. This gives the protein CASRGDRGGVSYNEQFF.

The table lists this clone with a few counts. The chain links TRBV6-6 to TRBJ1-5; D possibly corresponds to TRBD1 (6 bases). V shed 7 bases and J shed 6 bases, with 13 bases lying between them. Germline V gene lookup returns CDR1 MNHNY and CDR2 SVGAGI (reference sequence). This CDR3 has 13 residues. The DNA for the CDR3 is TGTGCCAGCATATTCACACAGGGTCAGCCCCAGCATTTT. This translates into CASIFTQGQPQHF.

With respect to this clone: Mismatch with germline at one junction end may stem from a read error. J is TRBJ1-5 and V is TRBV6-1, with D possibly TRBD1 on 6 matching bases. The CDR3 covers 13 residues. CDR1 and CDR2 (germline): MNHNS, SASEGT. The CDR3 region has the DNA TGTGTCAGCAGTGAAGTCTCGGGGGGCGCCCAGCATTTT. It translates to CVSSEVSGGAQHF.

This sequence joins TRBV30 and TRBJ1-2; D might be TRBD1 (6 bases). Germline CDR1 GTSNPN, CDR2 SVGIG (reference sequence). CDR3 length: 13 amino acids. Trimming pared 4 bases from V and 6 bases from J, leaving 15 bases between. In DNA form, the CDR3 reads TGTGCCTGGATGCGGGGGGCGCGTAATGGCTACACCTTC. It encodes CAWMRGARNGYTF.

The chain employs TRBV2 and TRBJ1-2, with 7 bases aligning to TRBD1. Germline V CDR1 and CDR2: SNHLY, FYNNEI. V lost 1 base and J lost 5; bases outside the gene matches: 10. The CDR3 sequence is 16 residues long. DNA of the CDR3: TGTGCCAGCAGTGAAGACCAGGGGGAAACCCTTTATGGCTACACCTTC. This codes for CASSEDQGETLYGYTF. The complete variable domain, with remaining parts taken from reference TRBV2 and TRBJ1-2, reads EPEVTQTPSHQVTQMGQEVILRCVPISNHLYFYWYRQILGQKVEFLVSFYNNEISEKSEIFDDQFSVERPDGSNFTLKIRSTKLEDSAMYFCASSEDQGETLYGYTFGSGTRLTVV.

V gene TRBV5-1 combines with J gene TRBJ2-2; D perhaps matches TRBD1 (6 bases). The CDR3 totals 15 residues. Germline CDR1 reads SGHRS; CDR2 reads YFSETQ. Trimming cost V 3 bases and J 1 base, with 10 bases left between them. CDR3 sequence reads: CASSSTGQNTGELFF. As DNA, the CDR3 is TGCGCCAGCAGCTCCACGGGACAGAACACCGGGGAGCTGTTTTTT. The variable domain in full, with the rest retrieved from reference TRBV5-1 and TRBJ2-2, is KAGVTQTPRYLIKTRGQQVTLSCSPISGHRSVSWYQQTPGQGLQFLFEYFSETQRNKGNFPGRFSGRQFSNSRSEMNVSTLELGDSALYLCASSSTGQNTGELFFGEGSRLTVL.